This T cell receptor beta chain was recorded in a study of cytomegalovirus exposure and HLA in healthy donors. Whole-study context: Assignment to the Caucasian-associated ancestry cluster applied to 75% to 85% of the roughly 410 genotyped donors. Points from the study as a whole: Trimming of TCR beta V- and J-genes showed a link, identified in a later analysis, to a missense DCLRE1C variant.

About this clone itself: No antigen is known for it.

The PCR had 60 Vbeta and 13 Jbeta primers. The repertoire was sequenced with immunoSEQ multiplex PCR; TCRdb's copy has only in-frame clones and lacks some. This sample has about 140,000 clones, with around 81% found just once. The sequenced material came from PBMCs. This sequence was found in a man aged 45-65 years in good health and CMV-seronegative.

The CDR3 loop reads CASSLEGGDNQPQHF. CDR3 nucleotides: TGCGCCAGCAGCTTGGAGGGGGGGGACAATCAGCCCCAGCATTTT. V gene TRBV5-1 combines with J gene TRBJ1-5, with D possibly TRBD1 on 6 matching bases. Deletions cut 0 bases from V and 3 bases from J, with 10 bases between. Germline CDR1 reads SGHRS; CDR2 reads YFSETQ. The CDR3 loop spans 15 amino acids.